A selection of T cell receptor beta chains follows, all from one sample in a study of type 1 regulatory T cells. These receptors' targets are unknown. MiXCR, run by TCRdb on the reads, gives a single entry per CDR3 protein. The table includes under 75,000 distinct CDR3 sequences, about 20% detected once. Sequencing was carried out using cultured type 1 regulatory T (Tr1) cells, either the whole culture or a sorted fraction (not recorded which). The receptors derive from a human donor in good health. CDR3s include the opening cysteine and the closing phenylalanine or tryptophan. Clone size is shown for a subset of rows, as once, few, many or a class of expanded clone.

V	size	J	CDR3
TRBV10-3	few	TRBJ2-7	CAISESMGQGVEQYF
TRBV5-5	few	TRBJ1-1	CASSQDRDTEAFF
TRBV29-1	-	TRBJ2-1	CSVSAKPSYNEQFF
TRBV5-1	few	TRBJ1-4	CASRDRATNEKLFF
TRBV15	many	TRBJ2-1	CATSRDSAYYNEQFF
TRBV7-3	-	TRBJ2-5	CASSKAGLAGETQYF
TRBV5-1	many	TRBJ2-1	CASSSAGGNEQFF
TRBV5-1	many	TRBJ1-1	CASGRGEDTEAFF
TRBV27	-	TRBJ2-4	CASRQQGLQYF
TRBV7-2	many	TRBJ2-3	CASTSSGYTDTQYF
TRBV4-2	-	TRBJ2-7	CASSPRSGKGWVEQYF
TRBV10-3	-	TRBJ2-3	CAISESQLNTDTQYF
TRBV7-7	many	TRBJ2-5	CASSYGFQETQYF
TRBV11-2	-	TRBJ2-4	CASSPTSGISKNIQYF
TRBV7-2	few	TRBJ2-5	CASSLSTSGGQETQYF
TRBV20-1	-	TRBJ2-7	CSASRGLRSYEQCF
TRBV6-6	-	TRBJ1-6	CASSPDGNNSPLHF
TRBV18	-	TRBJ1-4	CASSPRTAGGEKLFF
TRBV20-1	few	TRBJ1-3	CSASLLGGNTIYF
TRBV6-1	-	TRBJ2-7	CASSKIGQGLEQYF
TRBV12-3/TRBV12-4	many	TRBJ2-3	CASSYSGSTDTQYF
TRBV29-1	few	TRBJ2-1	CSVDRATEQFF
TRBV5-6	-	TRBJ2-2	CASSLATGELFF
TRBV27	-	TRBJ2-1	CAGSGIAGVGSNEQFF
TRBV7-6	many	TRBJ2-1	CASSLVGLLASEQFF
TRBV5-1	-	TRBJ2-7	CASRPQGTYEQYF
TRBV5-1	many	TRBJ2-7	CASSLTGDNYEQYF
TRBV3-1	-	TRBJ2-3	CASSQGTGAQSDTQYF
TRBV7-2	many	TRBJ2-1	CASSQAGARRNEQFF
TRBV24-1	-	TRBJ2-3	CATSDRTSGSTDTQYF
TRBV5-1	many	TRBJ2-5	CASSLAAGPGETQYF
TRBV24-1	few	TRBJ2-2	CATSDVGRTSTTGELFF
TRBV6-1	few	TRBJ1-5	CASRDRESRGPQHF
TRBV7-2	few	TRBJ2-2	CASSASGSRAGELFF
TRBV20-1	-	TRBJ2-1	CSARERGRVNEQFF
TRBV5-1	many	TRBJ2-4	CASSLEGYRENIQYF
TRBV7-9	many	TRBJ1-1	CASSIPGQGARTEAFF
TRBV9	once	TRBJ2-6	CASSVSANVLTF